The rows below give T cell receptor beta chains drawn from one sample of a study of beta chain features in type 1 diabetes. Measured with immunoSEQ multiplex PCR; TCRdb has only the in-frame clones, and not every one. The sample contains about 740,000 clones, 13% of which appear only once. Sample: naive CD4+ T cells from blood. These receptors all come from a man younger than 35 with type 1 diabetes. Each CDR3 is given with its conserved first and last residue. The order of the fields is V gene, D gene, J gene, clone size, CDR3 DNA, CDR3 protein. A D gene is named only where the DNA matches it firmly. Clone size is stated in some rows and not others, as once, few, many or a class when expanded.

>TRBV6-1|TRBD1|TRBJ2-5|NA
TGTGCCAGCAGTGAACCCCCGAGGGGGCTCCAAGAGACCCAGTACTTC
CASSEPPRGLQETQYF
>TRBV10-3|NA|TRBJ1-5|NA
TGTGCCAGCGGCCCAGGGACGGACGCAAGTCAGCCCCAGCATTTT
CASGPGTDASQPQHF
>TRBV11-3|TRBD2|TRBJ2-1|NA
TGTGCCAGCAGCCCCCAGCTAGCGGGGGGGCCCCATGAGCAGTTCTTC
CASSPQLAGGPHEQFF
>TRBV29-1|NA|TRBJ1-1|few
TGCAGCGTTCTCTCTTTGGCGAACACTGAAGCTTTCTTT
CSVLSLANTEAFF
>TRBV6-5|NA|TRBJ1-2|NA
TGTGCCAGCAGTTACGCCAGGCGGCTACACTATGGCTACACCTTC
CASSYARRLHYGYTF
>TRBV6-5|TRBD1|TRBJ1-5|few
TGTGCCAGCAGTCTAGGGACAGTTAATCAGCCCCAGCATTTT
CASSLGTVNQPQHF
>TRBV6-5|NA|TRBJ1-5|few
TGTGCCAGCAGTTACGGGGAGGGGGTTCAGCCCCAGCATTTT
CASSYGEGVQPQHF
>TRBV7-6|NA|TRBJ1-4|few
TGTGCCAGCAGCTTAACCAGGGATGAAAAACTGTTTTTT
CASSLTRDEKLFF
>TRBV7-2|TRBD2|TRBJ2-7|NA
TGTGCCAGCAGCTCCCGACTGGCAGCGGGACGCTACGAGCAGTACTTC
CASSSRLAAGRYEQYF
>TRBV7-9|NA|TRBJ1-5|few
TGTGCCAGCAGCTTAGCTTTGAATCAGCCCCAGCATTTT
CASSLALNQPQHF
>TRBV30|NA|TRBJ1-4|few
TGTGCCTGGGGACCCGTGGATGAAAAACTGTTTTTT
CAWGPVDEKLFF
>TRBV6-5|TRBD2|TRBJ2-3|few
TGTGCCAGCAGTTATAGCGGGGGACTTCTAGATACGCAGTATTTT
CASSYSGGLLDTQYF
>TRBV30|NA|TRBJ2-1|few
TGTGCCTGGAGTGTACTCGTGGGGGAGCAGTTCTTC
CAWSVLVGEQFF
>TRBV19|NA|TRBJ2-2|NA
TGTGCCAGTAGACGAGATAACACCGGGGAGCTGTTTTTT
CASRRDNTGELFF